A single sample is the source of the 24 T cell receptor beta chains below, sequenced in a study of blood T cells in healthy people across ages. Alongside a J-beta primer mix, a sample-barcoded 5' primer served in a second PCR lasting roughly 6 to 12 cycles. TCRdb re-called the 5' RACE reads with MiXCR, one entry per CDR3 protein. The sample has under 1,000,000 distinct CDR3 sequences; 35% to 60% are singletons. Sample: blood. All receptors derive from an older man in good health.

The chain has TRBV9 and TRBJ2-7; either TRBD1 or TRBD2 may supply D (5 bases each). The CDR3 consists of 14 residues. Trimming cost V 2 bases and J 2 bases, with 11 bases left between them. Germline loops: CDR1 SGDLS, CDR2 YYNGEE. The CDR3 spells CASSVSGAAYEQYF. CDR3 in DNA: TGTGCCAGCAGCGTGTCCGGGGCCGCCTACGAGCAGTACTTC.

This clonotype showed up just once. The chain uses TRBV6-5 and TRBJ1-5; D might be TRBD1 (6 bases). The CDR3 spans 15 residues. V dropped 8 bases and J dropped 4 bases, with 18 bases sitting between them. Germline V gene data show CDR1 as MNHEY and CDR2 as SVGAGI. CDR3 in DNA: TGTGCCAGCGGGAAAGGGCAGGGGATTAATCAGCCCCAGCATTTT. It specifies CASGKGQGINQPQHF.

This clonotype was seen more than once but under ten times. The V and J genes are TRBV20-1 and TRBJ2-1; the D gene is possibly TRBD2 (6 bases). CDR1 DFQATT and CDR2 SNEGSKA come from the germline V gene (reference sequence). This CDR3 has 12 residues. Trimming took 8 bases from V and 7 from J, leaving 15 bases between them. This CDR3 reads CSPLALPNEQFF. CDR3 sequence (DNA): TGCAGTCCGCTAGCGTTACCTAATGAGCAGTTCTTC.

This clonotype was counted at least ten times. The chain recombines TRBV10-3 with TRBJ2-7; 12 positions agree with TRBD1. In germline, CDR1 is ENHRY, CDR2 SYGVKD. There are 14 residues in the CDR3. With 3 bases clipped from V and 5 bases from J, the junction kept 2 bases outside the gene matches. CDR3 in amino acids: CAISEGTGGNEQYF. CDR3 DNA: TGTGCCATCAGTGAAGGGACAGGGGGCAACGAGCAGTACTTC.

This clonotype was recorded at least ten times. The chain employs TRBV10-2 and TRBJ2-7; 10 bases are shared with TRBD2. Germline-derived CDR1 and CDR2 are WSHSY and SAAADI. The V gene end was trimmed by 3 bases and the J gene end by 5 bases; junction bases not matched to a gene: 7. This CDR3 is 15 amino acids long. Here the CDR3 reads CASSEPGLANHEQYF. In DNA, the CDR3 is TGCGCCAGCAGTGAACCGGGACTAGCGAACCACGAGCAGTACTTC.

V gene TRBV11-3 combines with J gene TRBJ2-1; 8 nucleotides align to TRBD1. Germline trimming cut 5 bases from V and 9 bases from J; bases unmatched to any gene: 6. The CDR3 length is 13 residues. The germline gives CDR1 SGHNT, CDR2 YENEEA. The DNA of the CDR3 is TGTGCCAGCAGCCCGACAGGGGTTGGTGAGCAGTTCTTC. Translating gives CASSPTGVGEQFF.

This clonotype has only a few counts. The chain couples TRBV20-1 to TRBJ2-1; 11 nucleotides match TRBD2. In germline, CDR1 is DFQATT, CDR2 SNEGSKA (reference sequence). After removal of 0 bases from V and 0 bases from J, the junction contained 4 bases not matched to a gene. The CDR3 sequence is 17 residues long. This CDR3 reads CSARDTLAGGSYNEQFF. CDR3 DNA sequence: TGCAGTGCTAGAGATACCCTAGCGGGAGGCTCCTACAATGAGCAGTTCTTC.

The rearrangement joins TRBV7-8 to TRBJ2-3, with D uncertain. Trimming shortened V by 6 bases and J by 4 bases, and 8 bases separated the two germline ends. Germline V CDR1 and CDR2: SGHVS, FQNEAQ. This CDR3 has 12 amino acids. This CDR3 is CASRKLSDTQYF. CDR3 bases: TGTGCCAGCAGAAAACTCTCAGATACGCAGTATTTT.

This clonotype was seen a few times. This chain joins TRBV7-2 and TRBJ1-2; D not certain. The CDR3 is 15 residues long. V was trimmed by 2 bases and J by 0 bases, leaving 10 bases between them. Per germline, CDR1 SGHTA and CDR2 FQGNSA. As DNA, the CDR3 is TGTGCCAGCAGCTTACAAGGGCAAGCTAACTATGGCTACACCTTC. Amino acid sequence: CASSLQGQANYGYTF.

The J gene is TRBJ2-4, the V gene TRBV4-3, with TRBD1 identical over 7 bases. The J call may be wrong; the DNA end is better matched by TRBJ2-7. This CDR3 has 15 residues. The germline gives CDR1 LGHNA, CDR2 YSLEER. CDR3 region: CASSQDRDRPYEQYF. The CDR3 DNA follows: TGCGCCAGCAGCCAAGATAGGGACAGACCCTACGAGCAGTACTTC.

This chain links TRBV24-1 with TRBJ2-1; 8 bases match TRBD2. Germline V gene data show CDR1 as KGHDR and CDR2 as SFDVKD. The CDR3 extends over 16 amino acids. Unmatched junction bases numbered 4, after V lost 4 bases and J lost 0 bases. DNA for the CDR3: TGTGCCACCAGTGAAGGGAGCGGGAGCTCCTACAATGAGCAGTTCTTC. Amino acids: CATSEGSGSSYNEQFF.

This clonotype occurred a few times. A read error may be the cause here, since a much bigger clone is one base away. The chain employs TRBV7-9 and TRBJ1-1; no reliable D call. Per the germline V gene, CDR1 is SEHNR and CDR2 is FQNEAQ (reference sequence). The CDR3 covers 13 residues. The V gene lost 2 bases and the J gene lost 1 base, with 5 bases spanning the gap. Written as DNA, the CDR3 is TGTGCCAGCAGCTTAAACACGAACACTGAAGCTTTCTTT. Translation gives CASSLNTNTEAFF.

The chain is built from TRBV6-6 and TRBJ2-1; D is perhaps TRBD1 or TRBD2 (5 bases each). Looked up from germline, CDR1 is MNHNY and CDR2 is SVGAGI (reference sequence). There are 18 residues in the CDR3. V gave up 4 bases and J gave up 5 bases, with 24 bases separating them. CDR3 loop: CASSSDPGTPGFHNEQFF. The CDR3 bases are TGTGCCAGCAGTTCTGACCCCGGGACCCCTGGGTTCCACAATGAGCAGTTCTTC.

V is TRBV27 and J is TRBJ2-4, with D possibly matching TRBD2 (6 bases). Germline V gene sequence: CDR1 MNHEY, CDR2 SMNVEV (reference sequence). CDR3 length: 15 amino acids. Deletions cut 5 bases from V and 1 base from J, with 12 bases between. CDR3 residues: CASSEHGRAKNIQYF. The CDR3 DNA sequence: TGTGCCAGCAGTGAGCATGGGAGGGCCAAAAACATTCAGTACTTC.

The chain recombines TRBV11-3 with TRBJ2-7, with 9 bases fitting TRBD1. The J segment lost 3 bases and the V segment lost 4 bases, leaving 7 bases of the junction unmatched. The CDR3 spans 15 residues. Germline-derived CDR1 and CDR2 are SGHNT and YENEEA. Here the CDR3 DNA reads TGTGCCAGCAGCTATATGGACAGGGGAAACTACGAGCAGTACTTC. It yields the protein CASSYMDRGNYEQYF.

This chain links TRBV20-1 with TRBJ2-7; a possible D gene is TRBD1 (5 bases). V lost 8 bases, J lost 1 base, and 9 bases lay in between. Germline loops: CDR1 DFQATT, CDR2 SNEGSKA (reference sequence). The CDR3 contains 11 residues. CDR3 nucleotide sequence: TGCAGTTTTAGGGGATCCTACGAGCAGTACTTC. This gives the protein CSFRGSYEQYF.

This clonotype came up many times. The chain has TRBV7-3 and TRBJ2-5; TRBD2 is a possible D gene (6 bases). With 6 bases removed from V and 4 bases from J, the gap between germline ends came to 18 bases. In germline, CDR1 is SGHTA, CDR2 FQGTGA. The CDR3 extends over 15 amino acids. The CDR3 is CASSSGIGGLETQYF. The CDR3 DNA reads as TGTGCCAGCAGTTCGGGGATCGGGGGTTTAGAGACCCAGTACTTC.

The rearrangement uses TRBV19 and TRBJ2-3, with D perhaps matching TRBD1 (5 bases). There are 15 residues in the CDR3. The ends were cut back, 4 bases at V and 2 bases at J, with 13 bases in the middle. Germline CDR1 and CDR2: LNHDA and SQIVND (reference sequence). DNA for the CDR3: TGTGCCAGTAGTAGGGGCAGCTTGGACACAGATACGCAGTATTTT. It specifies CASSRGSLDTDTQYF.

This clonotype showed up just a few times. This rearrangement joins TRBV7-2 to TRBJ2-7, with TRBD1 matching over 9 bases. This CDR3 has 17 residues. Looked up from germline, CDR1 is SGHTA and CDR2 is FQGNSA. The ends lost 4 bases at V and 3 bases at J; junction bases unmatched: 13. The DNA for the CDR3 is TGTGCCAGCAGCTCAGGGACAGGGATAGTCCCCATCTACGAGCAGTACTTC. It translates to CASSSGTGIVPIYEQYF.

This chain connects TRBV20-1 to TRBJ1-6; D gene ambiguous. Trimming stripped 3 bases from V and 8 bases from J, with 17 bases between. The CDR3 covers 15 residues. The V gene's germline CDR1 is DFQATT and CDR2 SNEGSKA (reference sequence). CDR3 nucleotides: TGCAGTGCTAGTTTGGCAGCTACCACGTATTCACCCCTCCACTTT. Its protein is CSASLAATTYSPLHF.

This clonotype occurred once. The V gene is TRBV29-1, the J gene TRBJ1-2, with TRBD1 identical over 8 bases. Germline trimming cut 7 bases from V and 8 bases from J; bases unmatched to any gene: 6. The germline V gene has CDR1 SQVTM and CDR2 ANQGSEA. This CDR3 contains 11 residues. The CDR3 nucleotides read TGCAGCGGTGCAGGGGGCGACGGCTACACCTTC. Protein sequence: CSGAGGDGYTF.

This clonotype was seen more than once but under ten times. A read error may be the cause here, since a much bigger clone is one base away. V and J are TRBV6-1 and TRBJ2-1, with D perhaps matching TRBD2 (6 bases). Germline V lookup: CDR1 MNHNS, CDR2 SASEGT. There are 14 residues in the CDR3. V dropped 0 bases and J dropped 9 bases, with 12 bases sitting between them. CDR3 coding DNA: TGTGCCAGCAGTGAAGCCGGGACTGCCAGTGAGCAGTTCTTC. Its protein is CASSEAGTASEQFF.

The chain employs TRBV9 and TRBJ2-3, with D possibly TRBD2 on 5 matching bases. The CDR3 loop spans 12 amino acids. V lost 4 bases and J 5 bases, leaving 8 bases between the germline ends. Per the germline V gene, CDR1 is SGDLS and CDR2 is YYNGEE. CDR3 loop: CASSKRGDTQYF. CDR3 sequence (DNA): TGTGCCAGCAGCAAACGGGGAGATACGCAGTATTTT. Together with reference TRBV9 and TRBJ2-3, the CDR3 gives the full variable domain: DSGVTQTPKHLITATGQRVTLRCSPRSGDLSVYWYQQSLDQGLQFLIQYYNGEERAKGNILERFSAQQFPDLHSELNLSSLELGDSALYFCASSKRGDTQYFGPGTRLTVL.

As concerns this clonotype: The germline gene is not matched at one end of the junction; a read error may be the cause. The V gene is TRBV6-5, the J gene TRBJ2-7; D possibly matches TRBD1 or TRBD2 (5 bases each). This CDR3 is built from 15 residues. Germline loops: CDR1 MNHEY, CDR2 SVGAGI. CDR3 in amino acids: CAGSYGTSRYNEQYF. CDR3 nucleotides: TGTGCCGGCAGTTACGGGACGTCCAGGTACAATGAGCAGTACTTC.